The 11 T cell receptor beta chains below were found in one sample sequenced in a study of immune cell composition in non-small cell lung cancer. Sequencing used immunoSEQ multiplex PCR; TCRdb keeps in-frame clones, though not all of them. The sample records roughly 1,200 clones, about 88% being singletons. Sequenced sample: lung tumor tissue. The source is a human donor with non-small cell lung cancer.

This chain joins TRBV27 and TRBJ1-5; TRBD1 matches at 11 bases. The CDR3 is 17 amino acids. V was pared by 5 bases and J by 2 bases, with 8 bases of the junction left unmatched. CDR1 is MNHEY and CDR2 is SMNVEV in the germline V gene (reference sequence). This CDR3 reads CASSPYGTGGGNQPQHF. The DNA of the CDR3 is TGTGCCAGCAGTCCCTACGGGACAGGGGGGGGCAATCAGCCCCAGCATTTT.

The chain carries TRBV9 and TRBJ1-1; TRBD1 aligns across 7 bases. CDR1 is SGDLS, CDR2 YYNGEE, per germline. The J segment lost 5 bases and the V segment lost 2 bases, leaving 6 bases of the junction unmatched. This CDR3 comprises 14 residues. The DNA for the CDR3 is TGTGCCAGCAGCGTCACCGGGACAGCGACTGAAGCTTTCTTT. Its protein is CASSVTGTATEAFF.

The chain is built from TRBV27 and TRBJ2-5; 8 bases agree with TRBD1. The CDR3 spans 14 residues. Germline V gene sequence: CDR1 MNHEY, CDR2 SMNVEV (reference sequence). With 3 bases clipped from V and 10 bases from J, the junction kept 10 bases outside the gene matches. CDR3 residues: CASSFSGTGRDQYF. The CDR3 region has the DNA TGTGCCAGCAGTTTTTCCGGGACAGGTCGTGACCAGTACTTC.

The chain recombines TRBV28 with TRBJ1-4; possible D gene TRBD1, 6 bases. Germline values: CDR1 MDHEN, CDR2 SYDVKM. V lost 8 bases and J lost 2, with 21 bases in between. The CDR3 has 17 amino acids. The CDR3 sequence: CASSGQTSHMTNEKLFF. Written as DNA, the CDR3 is TGTGCCAGCTCCGGACAGACCTCCCACATGACTAATGAAAAACTGTTTTTT.

The CDR3 loop reads CATNRGLIGSPLHF. DNA for the CDR3: TGTGCCACCAACAGGGGGCTGATTGGGTCACCCCTCCACTTT. This sequence joins TRBV15 and TRBJ1-6; 9 positions agree with TRBD1. The V and J ends lost 7 bases and 10 bases, in that order; junction bases with no gene match: 8. In germline, CDR1 is LNHNV, CDR2 YYDKDF (reference sequence). This CDR3 is built from 14 residues.

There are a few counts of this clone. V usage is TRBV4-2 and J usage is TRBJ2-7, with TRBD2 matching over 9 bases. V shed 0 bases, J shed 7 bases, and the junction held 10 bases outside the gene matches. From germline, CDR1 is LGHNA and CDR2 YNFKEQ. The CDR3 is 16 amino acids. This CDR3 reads CASSQDRAGGPGEQYF. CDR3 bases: TGTGCCAGCAGCCAAGACCGAGCGGGAGGTCCTGGAGAGCAGTACTTC.

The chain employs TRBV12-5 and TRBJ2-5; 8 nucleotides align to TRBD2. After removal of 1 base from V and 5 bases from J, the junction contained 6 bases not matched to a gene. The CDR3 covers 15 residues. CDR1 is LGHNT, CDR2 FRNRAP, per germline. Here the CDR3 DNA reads TGTGCTAGTGGTTTGGACGGGGGGGCGTATGAGACCCAGTACTTC. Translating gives CASGLDGGAYETQYF. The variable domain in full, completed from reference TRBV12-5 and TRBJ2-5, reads DARVTQTPRHKVTEMGQEVTMRCQPILGHNTVFWYRQTMMQGLELLAYFRNRAPLDDSGMPKDRFSAEMPDATLATLKIQPSEPRDSAVYFCASGLDGGAYETQYFGPGTRLLVL.

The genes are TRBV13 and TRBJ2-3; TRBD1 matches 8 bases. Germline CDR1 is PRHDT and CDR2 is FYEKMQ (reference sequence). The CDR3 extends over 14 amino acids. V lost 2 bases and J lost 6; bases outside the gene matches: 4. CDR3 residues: CASSLQGATDTQYF. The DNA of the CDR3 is TGTGCCAGCAGCTTACAGGGGGCCACGGATACGCAGTATTTT.

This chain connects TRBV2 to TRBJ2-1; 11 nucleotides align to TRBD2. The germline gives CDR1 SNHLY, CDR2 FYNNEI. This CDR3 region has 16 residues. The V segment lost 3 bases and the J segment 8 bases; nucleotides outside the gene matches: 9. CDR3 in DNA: TGTGCCAGCAGTGATCGGGTAGCGGGGGGGCTGGATGAGCAGTTCTTC. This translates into CASSDRVAGGLDEQFF.

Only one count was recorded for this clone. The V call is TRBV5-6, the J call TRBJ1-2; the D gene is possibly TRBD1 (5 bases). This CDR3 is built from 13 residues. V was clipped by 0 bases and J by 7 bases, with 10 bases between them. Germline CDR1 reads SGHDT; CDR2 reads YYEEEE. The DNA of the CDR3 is TGTGCCAGCAGCTTGGCAGGGTTGGGTGGCTACACCTTC. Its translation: CASSLAGLGGYTF.

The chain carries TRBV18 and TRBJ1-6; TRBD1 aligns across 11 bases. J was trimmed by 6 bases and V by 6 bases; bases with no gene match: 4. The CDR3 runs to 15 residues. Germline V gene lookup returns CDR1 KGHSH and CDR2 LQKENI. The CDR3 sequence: CASSYGTGGNSPLHF. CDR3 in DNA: TGTGCCAGCTCGTACGGGACAGGGGGTAATTCACCCCTCCACTTT.